The next 32 T cell receptor beta chains were all read from a single sample in a study of response to subunit inactivated influenza vaccine. TCRdb reprocessed the RT-PCR reads with MiXCR, giving one entry per CDR3 protein. The sample holds 800,000 to 1,000,000 distinct CDR3 sequences; 20% to 25% are singletons and the top ten take approximately 10%. Sample: PBMCs from blood, taken 5 days after vaccination. The receptor set was obtained from a man in his forties or fifties who received an inactivated influenza vaccine.

The chain combines TRBV4-1 with TRBJ2-1; the D gene is possibly TRBD2 (7 bases). The germline V gene has CDR1 MGHRA and CDR2 YSYEKL. CDR3 length: 16 residues. Trimming removed 4 bases at V and 3 bases at J, with 16 bases between. The CDR3 is CASSRTVRDYYNEQFF. CDR3 nucleotides: TGCGCCAGCAGCCGGACAGTCCGGGACTACTACAATGAGCAGTTCTTC.

This clonotype was counted between two and nine times. This chain links TRBV29-1 with TRBJ2-5; no definite D call. Per germline, CDR1 SQVTM and CDR2 ANQGSEA. The V end was cut by 3 bases, the J end by 5 bases, with 7 bases between. The CDR3 covers 11 residues. CDR3: CSVDMGETQYF. CDR3 DNA: TGCAGCGTTGATATGGGGGAGACCCAGTACTTC.

About this clonotype: At one end, the junction sequence differs from germline, possibly due to a read error. V usage is TRBV7-2 and J usage is TRBJ1-1; D perhaps matches TRBD1 (6 bases). This CDR3 has 13 residues. In germline, CDR1 is SGHTA, CDR2 FQGNSA. CDR3 DNA: TGTGCCAGCGGATGGGGGGCGAGCACTGAAGTTTTCTTT. This codes for CASGWGASTEVFF. Combining the CDR3 with reference TRBV7-2 and TRBJ1-1 gives the whole variable domain GAGVSQSPSNKVTEKGKDVELRCDPISGHTALYWYRQSLGQGLEFLIYFQGNSAPDKSGLPSDRFSAERTGGSVSTLTIQRTQQEDSAVYLCASGWGASTEVFFGQGTRLTVV.

This chain uses TRBV5-1 with TRBJ1-2, with TRBD1 as a possible D gene (6 bases). The CDR3 sequence is 12 residues long. V gave up 4 bases and J gave up 4 bases, with 8 bases separating them. Germline V gene sequence: CDR1 SGHRS, CDR2 YFSETQ. CDR3 sequence (DNA): TGCGCCAGCAGCGGACAGCTCTATGGCTACACCTTC. It encodes CASSGQLYGYTF.

The table lists this clonotype with a few counts. V is TRBV2 and J is TRBJ1-1, with D uncertain. CDR1 is SNHLY, CDR2 FYNNEI, per germline. Deletions cut 11 bases from V and 1 base from J, with 14 bases between. CDR3 length: 13 amino acids. This CDR3 reads CAVAGPPNTEAFF. The DNA of the CDR3 is TGTGCCGTCGCCGGGCCTCCGAACACTGAAGCTTTCTTT.

This chain uses TRBV5-5 with TRBJ2-5; D is perhaps TRBD1 (5 bases). Germline values: CDR1 SGHKS, CDR2 YYEKEE (reference sequence). The CDR3 loop spans 16 amino acids. Trimming took 0 bases from V and 3 from J, leaving 15 bases between them. The CDR3 reads CASSLVFGDRKETQYF. DNA for the CDR3: TGTGCCAGCAGCTTGGTTTTTGGCGACAGAAAAGAGACCCAGTACTTC. The complete variable domain, with remaining parts taken from reference TRBV5-5 and TRBJ2-5, reads DAGVTQSPTHLIKTRGQQVTLRCSPISGHKSVSWYQQVLGQGPQFIFQYYEKEERGRGNFPDRFSARQFPNYSSELNVNALLLGDSALYLCASSLVFGDRKETQYFGPGTRLLVL.

The V gene is TRBV4-3, the J gene TRBJ2-1; possibly TRBD2 for D (6 bases). The CDR3 spans 15 residues. The V end lost 0 bases, the J end lost 3 bases, and 9 bases lay between the germline ends. Germline V CDR1 and CDR2: LGHNA, YSLEER. DNA of the CDR3: TGCGCCAGCAGCCAAGAGGCGGGACTCTACAATGAGCAGTTCTTC. Protein product: CASSQEAGLYNEQFF.

This clonotype was observed at least ten times. The genes are TRBV28 and TRBJ2-7; TRBD2 matches at 7 bases. The V segment lost 9 bases and the J segment 4 bases; nucleotides outside the gene matches: 3. The CDR3 runs 11 residues. CDR1 and CDR2 from the germline V gene are MDHEN and SYDVKM. CDR3 loop: CASGGGYEQYF. CDR3 bases: TGTGCCAGTGGCGGGGGTTACGAGCAGTACTTC.

The chain joins TRBV5-1 to TRBJ1-2; D is unresolved. The length of the CDR3 is 13 residues. The germline CDR1 and CDR2 sequences are SGHRS and YFSETQ. Trimming took 2 bases from V and 6 from J, leaving 11 bases between them. The DNA of the CDR3 is TGCGCCAGCAGCTTCATAGGGCAGGATGGCTACACCTTC. This sequence encodes CASSFIGQDGYTF.

The V gene is TRBV7-9, the J gene TRBJ2-7; possibly TRBD1 for D (6 bases). The CDR3 is 15 residues long. The germline V gene has CDR1 SEHNR and CDR2 FQNEAQ (reference sequence). Trimming shortened V by 6 bases and J by 0 bases, and 15 bases separated the two germline ends. The DNA for the CDR3 is TGTGCCAGCAGTACAGGGCCCTTGAGCTCCTACGAGCAGTACTTC. It specifies CASSTGPLSSYEQYF.

The CDR3 reads CASSYEAYNEQFF. CDR3 in DNA: TGTGCCAGCAGTTACGAGGCCTACAATGAGCAGTTCTTC. This chain joins TRBV6-5 and TRBJ2-1; D not resolved. Germline CDR1 is MNHEY and CDR2 is SVGAGI. V was pared by 2 bases and J by 2 bases, with 4 bases between. CDR3 length: 13 amino acids.

The genes are TRBV20-1 and TRBJ2-3; 9 nucleotides match TRBD2. This CDR3 is built from 15 residues. With 3 bases clipped from V and 4 bases from J, the junction kept 8 bases outside the gene matches. Looked up from germline, CDR1 is DFQATT and CDR2 is SNEGSKA (reference sequence). The CDR3 loop reads CSARAAGGPADTQYF. For the CDR3, the DNA is TGCAGTGCTAGGGCCGCGGGAGGGCCCGCAGATACGCAGTATTTT.

This chain joins TRBV4-3 and TRBJ2-1; the D is unclear. The CDR3 spans 14 residues. Per the germline V gene, CDR1 is LGHNA and CDR2 is YSLEER. V dropped 4 bases and J dropped 5 bases, with 12 bases sitting between them. In nucleotides, the CDR3 is TGCGCCAGCAGCCGATCCGATAGGGACAATGAGCAGTTCTTC. It encodes CASSRSDRDNEQFF.

This clonotype was seen only a few times. The chain uses TRBV12-3 or TRBV12-4 and TRBJ1-6; TRBD1 is a possible D gene (6 bases). V lost 6 bases to trimming and J lost 12 bases, with 21 bases between them. CDR3 size: 15 residues. The CDR3 loop is CASSPTGARPQPLHF. Written as DNA, the CDR3 is TGTGCCAGCAGCCCCACGGGGGCGAGGCCTCAACCCCTCCACTTT.

Only a few counts were recorded for this clonotype. The rearrangement uses TRBV6-4 and TRBJ2-1; 8 bases line up with TRBD2. The V gene end was trimmed by 0 bases and the J gene end by 9 bases; junction bases not matched to a gene: 19. The CDR3 spans 19 residues. Germline V lookup: CDR1 MRHNA, CDR2 SNTAGT. Here the CDR3 DNA reads TGTGCCAGCAGTGACTCGGACCCCGGGACTAGTCCCCCTCGGTGTGAGCAGTTCTTC. This encodes CASSDSDPGTSPPRCEQFF.

This clonotype was detected only a few times. The chain recombines TRBV7-9 with TRBJ2-5; maybe TRBD2 (5 bases). Germline lookup yields CDR1 SEHNR and CDR2 FQNEAQ (reference sequence). This CDR3 spans 15 amino acids. Trimming cost V 3 bases and J 0 bases, with 11 bases left between them. The CDR3 DNA sequence: TGTGCCAGCAGCTTGGCAGCGGCGTACCAAGAGACCCAGTACTTC. Translated, it gives CASSLAAAYQETQYF.

This clonotype was observed a handful of times. The chain is built from TRBV7-2 and TRBJ2-5, with D possibly matching TRBD2 (5 bases). Per germline, CDR1 SGHTA and CDR2 FQGNSA. This CDR3 spans 14 amino acids. V lost 0 bases and J lost 6, with 11 bases in between. The CDR3 reads CASSLAGAAKTQYF. In DNA form, the CDR3 reads TGTGCCAGCAGCTTAGCGGGAGCGGCGAAGACCCAGTACTTC.

The CDR3 region has the DNA TGCGCCAGCAGCCAATCTGCCGGGACTAGATTGTCGGAGACCCAGTACTTC. This sequence encodes CASSQSAGTRLSETQYF. This chain connects TRBV4-3 to TRBJ2-5; 8 bases match TRBD2. The V gene end was trimmed by 2 bases and the J gene end by 5 bases; junction bases not matched to a gene: 13. The length of the CDR3 is 17 residues. The V gene's germline CDR1 is LGHNA and CDR2 YSLEER.

This clonotype was seen a handful of times. The chain combines TRBV25-1 with TRBJ2-7, with D unresolved. The ends were cut back, 7 bases at V and 1 base at J, with 14 bases in the middle. The germline V gene has CDR1 MGHDK and CDR2 SYGVNS. The CDR3 runs to 14 residues. In DNA form, the CDR3 reads TGTGCCAGCATAGCCGTCAGCGCTTCCTACGAGCAGTACTTC. Amino acids: CASIAVSASYEQYF.

The rearrangement uses TRBV20-1 and TRBJ2-7, with D unresolved. The ends were cut back, 2 bases at V and 5 bases at J, with 22 bases in the middle. The CDR3 runs 16 residues. Germline CDR1 reads DFQATT; CDR2 reads SNEGSKA (reference sequence). For the CDR3, the DNA is TGCAGTGCTAGACCTTCAGCCTCTACCGGTATCGACGAGCAGTACTTC. As protein: CSARPSASTGIDEQYF.

This chain connects TRBV4-3 to TRBJ1-3; D gene unclear. There are 15 residues in the CDR3. V gave up 1 base and J gave up 1 base, with 8 bases separating them. Germline V lookup: CDR1 LGHNA, CDR2 YSLEER. CDR3 loop: CASSQGSASGNTIYF. The CDR3 DNA is TGCGCCAGCAGCCAAGGTTCCGCGTCTGGAAACACCATATATTTT.

This clonotype was recorded a few times. The rearrangement uses TRBV20-1 and TRBJ2-3; D might be TRBD2 (6 bases). Germline V gene lookup returns CDR1 DFQATT and CDR2 SNEGSKA (reference sequence). V was shortened by 6 bases and J by 6 bases, with 13 bases between the two germline ends. The CDR3 length is 12 residues. This CDR3 is CSALGTYDTQYF. As DNA, the CDR3 is TGCAGTGCCCTAGGGACTTACGATACGCAGTATTTT.

The gene calls are TRBV20-1 and TRBJ2-3; D may be TRBD1 (5 bases). V was shortened by 6 bases and J by 1 base, with 14 bases between the two germline ends. Germline CDR1 DFQATT, CDR2 SNEGSKA (reference sequence). The CDR3 totals 14 residues. The DNA of the CDR3 is TGCAGTGCAAATAGACAGTTTCGCACAGATACGCAGTATTTT. Its translation is CSANRQFRTDTQYF.

This clonotype was observed many times. The chain links TRBV7-9 to TRBJ1-2; a possible D gene is TRBD1 (5 bases). Germline V CDR1 and CDR2: SEHNR, FQNEAQ (reference sequence). The CDR3 consists of 13 residues. The germline V and J ends were trimmed by 1 base and 4 bases, with 7 bases remaining between them. CDR3 nucleotides: TGTGCCAGCAGCTTAGGAGACAGCTATGGCTACACCTTC. Protein sequence: CASSLGDSYGYTF.

The table lists this clonotype with a few counts. The chain carries TRBV20-1 and TRBJ2-1, with D possibly matching TRBD2 (5 bases). Looked up from germline, CDR1 is DFQATT and CDR2 is SNEGSKA (reference sequence). Deletions cut 6 bases from V and 8 bases from J, with 26 bases between. The CDR3 loop spans 16 amino acids. The CDR3 DNA reads TGCAGTGCAACAAGCCGGCACCGGGGTGGTGTGGATGAGCAGTTCTTC. The encoded protein is CSATSRHRGGVDEQFF.

The chain is built from TRBV20-1 and TRBJ2-1; 8 bases match TRBD2. Per germline, CDR1 DFQATT and CDR2 SNEGSKA (reference sequence). This CDR3 comprises 15 residues. V trimming: 5 bases; J trimming: 1 base; junction bases outside the gene matches: 7. CDR3 nucleotide sequence: TGCAGTGCTCCAGCGGGGGCCGCGTCCTACAATGAGCAGTTCTTC. As protein: CSAPAGAASYNEQFF.

V is TRBV6-1 and J is TRBJ2-3, with a weak D call TRBD2 (5 bases). The CDR3 runs 15 residues. The germline CDR1 and CDR2 sequences are MNHNS and SASEGT. Between the trimmed V and J ends, which lost 0 bases and 4 bases, there was a span of 11 bases. In DNA, the CDR3 is TGTGCCAGCAGTGAAGCGCCGGTTAGCGCAGATACGCAGTATTTT. As protein: CASSEAPVSADTQYF.

This clonotype has only a few counts. The gene calls are TRBV6-1 and TRBJ1-1; no firm D call. Germline V lookup: CDR1 MNHNS, CDR2 SASEGT. Deletions cut 6 bases from V and 1 base from J, with 18 bases between. This CDR3 is built from 16 residues. The CDR3 bases are TGTGCCAGCAGACCCGCTGAGTTGCGACAGAACACTGAAGCTTTCTTT. The encoded protein is CASRPAELRQNTEAFF.

The count of this clonotype is one. V usage is TRBV2 and J usage is TRBJ2-1, with 9 bases lining up with TRBD2. The CDR3 has 15 amino acids. Germline V gives CDR1 SNHLY, CDR2 FYNNEI. The J segment lost 4 bases and the V segment lost 4 bases, leaving 5 bases of the junction unmatched. For the CDR3, the DNA is TGTGCCAGCAGTGGGCCTAGCGGGGTTTACAATGAGCAGTTCTTC. Its translation is CASSGPSGVYNEQFF.

The sample holds a few counts of this clonotype. The V gene is TRBV5-1, the J gene TRBJ2-3; 11 bases are a match to TRBD1. V lost 2 bases, J lost 0 bases, and 2 bases stayed unmatched. The CDR3 loop spans 16 amino acids. The germline CDR1 and CDR2 sequences are SGHRS and YFSETQ. The chain's CDR3 is CASSFGTGGSTDTQYF. The CDR3, as DNA: TGCGCCAGCAGCTTCGGGACAGGGGGGAGCACAGATACGCAGTATTTT.

The chain has TRBV6-5 and TRBJ2-1, with D tentatively TRBD1 (6 bases). V was trimmed by 4 bases and J by 0 bases, leaving 13 bases between them. The CDR3 runs to 16 residues. Germline loops: CDR1 MNHEY, CDR2 SVGAGI. The CDR3 region has the DNA TGTGCCAGCAGTTGGATTACAGGGAACTCCTACAATGAGCAGTTCTTC. Translating gives CASSWITGNSYNEQFF.

The CDR3: CASSFGGLGQPQHF. As DNA, the CDR3 is TGTGCCAGCAGTTTTGGGGGGTTAGGGCAGCCCCAGCATTTT. J is TRBJ1-5 and V is TRBV12-3 or TRBV12-4; possibly TRBD1 for D (5 bases). The CDR3 is made up of 14 amino acids. Trimming stripped 3 bases from V and 7 bases from J, with 13 bases between.